This T cell receptor (beta chain) was observed in a study of blood T cell repertoires in COVID-19 (dated by TCRdb to the early 2020s). For the study in its entirety: Collaborator samples came from the United States, Italy and Spain and covered acute and convalescent phases of COVID-19. A de-identified subject ID, COVID-19 status, age in years and sex were almost always included in the sample metadata. Where HLA class I and class II types were available, the types were taken from metadata supplied by the sample provider, not from assay-based typing. A freely available public database, intended as a resource for researchers studying the immune response to SARS-CoV-2, is where the repertoires were released. The samples were drawn from two sources: the first 160 participants of the ongoing ImmuneRACE study, and 1,200 or so subjects contributed by 6 global collaborators. The prospective study material was composed of cDNA or gDNA derived from T cells, B-cell-depleted T cells, or PBMCs. Subjects who had been exposed to COVID-19, were actively infected with it, or had recovered from it provided the deeply sampled blood TCRbeta repertoires that made up the dataset.

Points on this clone: Its antigen specificity is not known. Base qualities were left out, and no much larger clone turns up one base away.

Participants in the prospective study were enrolled through a virtual design, were aged about 18 to 100 years, and lived in some 24 United States geographic areas. In the prospective study, cohorts were assigned on the basis of participant-reported clinical history obtained from a screening survey and a study questionnaire. ImmuneRACE Cohort 3 recovered participants were defined by two consecutive negative NP/OP PCR tests, healthcare professional clearance, or symptom resolution. In the prospective study, whole blood, serum and a nasopharyngeal or oropharyngeal swab were collected from each participant by mobile phlebotomists. Additional blood draws and questionnaires over an approximately 2-month period could optionally be provided by prospective study participants. Before DNA extraction, blood samples from the prospective study were shipped at room temperature or frozen. V drops 6 bases and J drops 3 bases, leaving 2 bases in between. Taken from cysteine to phenylalanine, the CDR3 has 10 residues. CDR3 DNA is the only sequence kept; it has 30 bases, read in frame from the first base.

Study-wide conclusions, independent of this receptor: Clinical and demographic metadata were provided uncurated, with the amount varying by source and participant.

TCRbeta CDR3 regions were amplified from genomic DNA using the immunoSEQ Assay, a bias-controlled multiplex PCR. Per the original workflow: The number of nucleated cells in each sample was estimated by amplification of reference gene primers within the assay. To quantify the absolute abundance of each unique TCRbeta CDR3 rearrangement, sequence reads were collapsed and filtered. Productive Simpson clonality was computed per sample as the square root of Simpson's diversity index over productive rearrangements. The source is immuneACCESS, and TCRdb retained only in-frame sequences with V and J called. Part of the clones is not carried over; for the studies checked, unresolved V genes explain less than half of this, and the remainder is unexplained. V, J and clone size were drawn from that table, and D and trimming were deduced from the DNA. Within this sample are a few hundred thousand clones, with roughly 91% of them counted one time only. The ten largest clones represent less than 1.5% of the sample.

Rearrangement joined TRBV12-3 or TRBV12-4 to TRBJ1-1; the D gene lacks a confident call. This TCR came from a woman between 18 and 29 years old who had recovered from COVID-19. Sequenced material: PBMCs or T cells enriched from blood (not recorded which). The bases are TGTGCCAGCAGCTACACTGAAGCTTTCTTT. Translation gives CASSYTEAFF.